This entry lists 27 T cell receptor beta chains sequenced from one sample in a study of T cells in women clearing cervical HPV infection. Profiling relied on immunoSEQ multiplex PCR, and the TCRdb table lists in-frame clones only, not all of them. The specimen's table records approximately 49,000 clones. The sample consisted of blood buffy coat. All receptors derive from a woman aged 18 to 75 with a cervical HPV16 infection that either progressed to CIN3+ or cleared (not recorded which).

CDR3 DNA, as far as it was read: TGTGCCAGCAGCTTCGGCCGGGACAGGGGTCCCGGGGAG. Translation: CASSFGRDRGPGE. The complete CDR3 sequence is CASSFGRDRGPGELFF. The V and J genes are TRBV5-4 and TRBJ2-2; 10 positions match TRBD1. The read terminates 3 residues ahead of where the CDR3 ends, so the germline J gene completes it. This CDR3 has 16 residues. Germline V gene data show CDR1 as SGHNT and CDR2 as YYREEE (reference sequence). V shed 2 bases, J shed 6 bases, and the junction held 7 bases outside the gene matches.

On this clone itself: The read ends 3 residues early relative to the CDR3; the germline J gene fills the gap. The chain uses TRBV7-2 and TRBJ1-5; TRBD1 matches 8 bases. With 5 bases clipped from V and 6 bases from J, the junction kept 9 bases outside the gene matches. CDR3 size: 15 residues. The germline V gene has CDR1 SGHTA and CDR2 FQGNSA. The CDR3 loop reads CASSIPGQAGQPQHF. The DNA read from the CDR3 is TGTGCCAGCAGCATACCGGGACAGGCAGGTCAGCCC.

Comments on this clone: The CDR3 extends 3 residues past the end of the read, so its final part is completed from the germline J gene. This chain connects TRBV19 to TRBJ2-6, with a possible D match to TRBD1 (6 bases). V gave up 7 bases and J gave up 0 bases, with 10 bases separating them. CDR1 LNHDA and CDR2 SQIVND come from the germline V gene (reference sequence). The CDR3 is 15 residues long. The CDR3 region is CASKTGTSGANVLTF. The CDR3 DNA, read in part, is TGTGCCAGTAAGACAGGAACCTCTGGGGCCAACGTC.

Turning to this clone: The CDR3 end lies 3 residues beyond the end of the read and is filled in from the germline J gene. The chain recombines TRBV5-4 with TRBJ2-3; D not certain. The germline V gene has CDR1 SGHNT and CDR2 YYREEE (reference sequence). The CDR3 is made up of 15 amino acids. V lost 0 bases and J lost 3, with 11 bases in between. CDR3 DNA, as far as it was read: TGTGCCAGCAGCTTGGAGGTCCCCGGGACAGATACG. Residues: CASSLEVPGTDT. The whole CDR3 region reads CASSLEVPGTDTQYF.

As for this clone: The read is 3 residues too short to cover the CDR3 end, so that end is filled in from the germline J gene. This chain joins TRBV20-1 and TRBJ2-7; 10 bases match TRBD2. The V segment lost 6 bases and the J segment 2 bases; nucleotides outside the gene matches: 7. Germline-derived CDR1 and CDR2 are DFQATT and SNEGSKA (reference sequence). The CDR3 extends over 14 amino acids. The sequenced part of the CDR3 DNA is TGCAGTGCCCCTAGCGGGAGAAAAACCTACGAG. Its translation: CSAPSGRKTYE. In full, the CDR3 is CSAPSGRKTYEQYF.

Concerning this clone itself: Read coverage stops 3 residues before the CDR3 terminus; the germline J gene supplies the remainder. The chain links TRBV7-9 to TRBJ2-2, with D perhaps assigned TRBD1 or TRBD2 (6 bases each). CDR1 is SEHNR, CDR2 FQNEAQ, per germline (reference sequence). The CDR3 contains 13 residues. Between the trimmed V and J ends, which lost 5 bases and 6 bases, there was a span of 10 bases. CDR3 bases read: TGTGCCAGCAGCCCGGAGGGGGCCGGGGAG. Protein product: CASSPEGAGE. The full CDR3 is CASSPEGAGELFF.

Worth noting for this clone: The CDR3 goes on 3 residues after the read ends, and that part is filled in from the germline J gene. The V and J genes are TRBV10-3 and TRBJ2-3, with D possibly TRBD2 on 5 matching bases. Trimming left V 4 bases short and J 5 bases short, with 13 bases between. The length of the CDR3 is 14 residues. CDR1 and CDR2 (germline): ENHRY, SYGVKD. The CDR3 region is CAISAGLSGDTQYF. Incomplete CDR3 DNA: TGTGCCATCAGTGCCGGACTTTCCGGAGATACG.

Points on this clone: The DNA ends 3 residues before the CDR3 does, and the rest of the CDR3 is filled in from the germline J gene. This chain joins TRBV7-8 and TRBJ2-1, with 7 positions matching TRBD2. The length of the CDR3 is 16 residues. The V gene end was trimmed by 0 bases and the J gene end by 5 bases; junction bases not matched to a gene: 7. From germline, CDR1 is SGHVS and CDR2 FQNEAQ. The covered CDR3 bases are TGTGCCAGCAGCTTAGCGACGGCTAGCGGAGACAATGAG. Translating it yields CASSLATASGDNE. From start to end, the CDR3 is CASSLATASGDNEQFF.

This CDR3 is CASGRDSPPYEAFF. CDR3 DNA (partial): TGTGCCAGCGGGCGGGACTCCCCTCCCTACGAG. This rearrangement joins TRBV7-9 to TRBJ1-1; the D gene is possibly TRBD1 (5 bases). The read finishes 3 residues shy of the CDR3 end, and the germline J gene is used to complete it. The CDR3 totals 14 residues. Germline CDR1 reads SEHNR; CDR2 reads FQNEAQ (reference sequence). Combining the CDR3 with reference TRBV7-9 and TRBJ1-1 gives the whole variable domain DTGVSQNPRHKITKRGQNVTFRCDPISEHNRLYWYRQTLGQGPEFLTYFQNEAQLEKSRLLSDRFSAERPKGSFSTLEIQRTEQGDSAMYLCASGRDSPPYEAFFGQGTRLTVV.

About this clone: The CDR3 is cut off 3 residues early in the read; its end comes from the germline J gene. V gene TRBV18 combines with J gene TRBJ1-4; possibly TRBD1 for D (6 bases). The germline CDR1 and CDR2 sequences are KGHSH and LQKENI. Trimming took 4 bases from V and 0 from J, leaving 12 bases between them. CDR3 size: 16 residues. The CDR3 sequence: CASSLWDTSTNEKLFF. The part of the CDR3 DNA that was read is TGTGCCAGCTCACTGTGGGACACCTCAACTAATGAAAAA.

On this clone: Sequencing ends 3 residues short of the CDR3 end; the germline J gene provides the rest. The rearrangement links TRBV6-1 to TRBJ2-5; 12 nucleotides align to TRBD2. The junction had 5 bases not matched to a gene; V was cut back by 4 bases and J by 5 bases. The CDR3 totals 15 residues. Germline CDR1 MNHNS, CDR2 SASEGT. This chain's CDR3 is CASSAGTSGPETQYF. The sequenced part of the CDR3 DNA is TGTGCCAGCAGTGCCGGGACTAGCGGGCCGGAGACC.

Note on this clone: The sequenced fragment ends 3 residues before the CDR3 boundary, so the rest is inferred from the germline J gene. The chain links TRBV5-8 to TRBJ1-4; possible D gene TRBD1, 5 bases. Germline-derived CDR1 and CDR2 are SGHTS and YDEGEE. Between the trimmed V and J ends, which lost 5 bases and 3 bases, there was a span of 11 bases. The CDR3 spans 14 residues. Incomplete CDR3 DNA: TGTGCCAGCAGAGCGGGACTATCTAATGAAAAA. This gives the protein CASRAGLSNEK. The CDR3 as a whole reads CASRAGLSNEKLFF.

The CDR3 spells CASSHSGDSGNTIYF. Partial CDR3 DNA: TGTGCCAGCAGTCACTCAGGAGACTCTGGAAACACC. The V gene is TRBV7-9, the J gene TRBJ1-3; no clear D. The CDR3 extends 3 residues past the end of the read, so its final part is completed from the germline J gene. V lost 6 bases to trimming and J lost 0 bases, with 12 bases between them. The germline V gene has CDR1 SEHNR and CDR2 FQNEAQ (reference sequence). The CDR3 sequence is 15 residues long.

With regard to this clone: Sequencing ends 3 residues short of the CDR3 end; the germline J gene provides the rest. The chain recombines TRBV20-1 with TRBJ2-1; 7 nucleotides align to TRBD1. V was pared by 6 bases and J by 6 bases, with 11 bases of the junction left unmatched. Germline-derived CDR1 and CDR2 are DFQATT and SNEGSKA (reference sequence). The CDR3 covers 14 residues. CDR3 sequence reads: CSAQDFRQGNEQFF. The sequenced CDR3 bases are TGCAGTGCGCAGGATTTTCGACAGGGCAATGAG.

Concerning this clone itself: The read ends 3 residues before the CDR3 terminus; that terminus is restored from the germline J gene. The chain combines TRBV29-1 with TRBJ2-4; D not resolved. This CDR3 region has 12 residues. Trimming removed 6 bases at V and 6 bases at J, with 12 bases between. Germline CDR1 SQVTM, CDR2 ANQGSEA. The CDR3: CSVTSVINIQYF. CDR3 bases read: TGCAGCGTGACTTCGGTAATAAACATT.

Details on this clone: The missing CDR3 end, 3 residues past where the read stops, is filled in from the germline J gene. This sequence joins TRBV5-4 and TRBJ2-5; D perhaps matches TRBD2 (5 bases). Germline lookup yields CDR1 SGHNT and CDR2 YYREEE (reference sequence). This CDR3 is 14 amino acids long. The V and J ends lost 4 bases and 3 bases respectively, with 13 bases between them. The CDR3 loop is CASSLGLNKETQYF. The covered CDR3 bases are TGTGCCAGCAGCCTAGGACTGAATAAAGAGACC.

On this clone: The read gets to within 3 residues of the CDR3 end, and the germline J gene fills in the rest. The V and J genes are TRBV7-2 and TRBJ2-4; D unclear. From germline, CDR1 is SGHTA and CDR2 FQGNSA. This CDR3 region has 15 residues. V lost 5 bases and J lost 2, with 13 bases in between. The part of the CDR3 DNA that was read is TGTGCCAGCAGCCCCGTAGTTTTCTCCAAAAACATT. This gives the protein CASSPVVFSKNI. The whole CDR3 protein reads CASSPVVFSKNIQYF.

CDR3 in amino acids: CASNKDSKTDTQYF. The sequenced part of the CDR3 DNA is TGTGCCAGCAACAAGGACAGTAAGACAGATACG. This chain connects TRBV9 to TRBJ2-3, with D perhaps TRBD1 (6 bases). The CDR3 goes on 3 residues after the read ends, and that part is filled in from the germline J gene. Germline V gene lookup returns CDR1 SGDLS and CDR2 YYNGEE. This CDR3 region has 14 residues. Trimming shortened V by 6 bases and J by 3 bases, and 14 bases separated the two germline ends.

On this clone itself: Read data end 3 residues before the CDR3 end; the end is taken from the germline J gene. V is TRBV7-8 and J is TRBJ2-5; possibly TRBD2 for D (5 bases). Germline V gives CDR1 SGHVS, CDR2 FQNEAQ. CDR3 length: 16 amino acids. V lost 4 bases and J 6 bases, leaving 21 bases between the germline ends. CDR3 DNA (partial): TGTGCCAGCAGCTCCCCAACTAGGACGGGCGGTAAGACC. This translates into CASSSPTRTGGKT. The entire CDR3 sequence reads CASSSPTRTGGKTQYF.

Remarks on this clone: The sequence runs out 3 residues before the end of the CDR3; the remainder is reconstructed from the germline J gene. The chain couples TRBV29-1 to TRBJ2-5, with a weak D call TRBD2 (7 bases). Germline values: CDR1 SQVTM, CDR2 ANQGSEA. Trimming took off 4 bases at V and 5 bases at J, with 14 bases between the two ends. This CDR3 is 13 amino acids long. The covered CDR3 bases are TGCAGCGTTGTTCGGGGGGCGGGCGAGACC. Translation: CSVVRGAGET. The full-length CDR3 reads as CSVVRGAGETQYF.

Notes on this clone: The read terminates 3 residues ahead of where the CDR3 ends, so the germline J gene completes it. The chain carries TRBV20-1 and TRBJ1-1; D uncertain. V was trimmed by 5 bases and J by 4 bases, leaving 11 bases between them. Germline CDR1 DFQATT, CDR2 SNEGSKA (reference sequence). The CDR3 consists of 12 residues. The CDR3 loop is CSAWVPGTEAFF. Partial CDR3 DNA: TGCAGTGCTTGGGTACCGGGCACTGAA.

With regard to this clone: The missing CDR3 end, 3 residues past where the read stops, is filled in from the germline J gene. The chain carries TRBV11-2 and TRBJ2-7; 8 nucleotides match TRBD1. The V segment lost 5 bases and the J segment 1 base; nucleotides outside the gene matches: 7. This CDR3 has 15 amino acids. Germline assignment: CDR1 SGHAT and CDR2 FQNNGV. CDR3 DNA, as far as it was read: TGTGCCAGCAGCGTAAACAGGGGGAAGTCCTACGAG. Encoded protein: CASSVNRGKSYE. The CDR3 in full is CASSVNRGKSYEQYF.

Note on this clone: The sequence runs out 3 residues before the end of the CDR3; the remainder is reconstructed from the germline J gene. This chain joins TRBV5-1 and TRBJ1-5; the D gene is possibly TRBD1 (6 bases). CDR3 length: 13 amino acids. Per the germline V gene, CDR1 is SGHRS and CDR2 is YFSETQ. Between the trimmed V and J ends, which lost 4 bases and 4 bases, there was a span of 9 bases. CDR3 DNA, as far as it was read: TGCGCCAGCAGCCTTGGACAGAATCAGCCC. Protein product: CASSLGQNQP. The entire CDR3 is CASSLGQNQPQHF.

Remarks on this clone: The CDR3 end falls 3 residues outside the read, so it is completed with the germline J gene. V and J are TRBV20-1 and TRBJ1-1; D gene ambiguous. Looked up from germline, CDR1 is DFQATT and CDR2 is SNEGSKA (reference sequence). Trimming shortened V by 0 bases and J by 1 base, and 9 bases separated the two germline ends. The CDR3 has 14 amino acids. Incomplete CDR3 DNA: TGCAGTGCTAGAGACAGCGTGACGAACACTGAA. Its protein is CSARDSVTNTE. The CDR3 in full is CSARDSVTNTEAFF.

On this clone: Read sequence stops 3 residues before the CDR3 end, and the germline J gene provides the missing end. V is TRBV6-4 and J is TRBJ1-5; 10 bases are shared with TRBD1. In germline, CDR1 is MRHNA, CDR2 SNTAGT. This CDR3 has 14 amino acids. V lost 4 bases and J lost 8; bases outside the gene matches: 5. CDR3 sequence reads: CASSVDRGREPQHF. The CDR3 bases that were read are TGTGCCAGCAGTGTAGACAGGGGGCGAGAGCCC.

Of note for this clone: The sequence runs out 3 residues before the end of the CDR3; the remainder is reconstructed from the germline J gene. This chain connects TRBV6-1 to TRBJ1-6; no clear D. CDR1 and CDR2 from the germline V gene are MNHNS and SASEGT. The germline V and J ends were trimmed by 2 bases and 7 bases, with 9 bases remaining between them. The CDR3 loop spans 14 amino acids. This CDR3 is CASSEMIRNSPLHF. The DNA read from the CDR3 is TGTGCCAGCAGTGAAATGATCAGGAATTCACCC.

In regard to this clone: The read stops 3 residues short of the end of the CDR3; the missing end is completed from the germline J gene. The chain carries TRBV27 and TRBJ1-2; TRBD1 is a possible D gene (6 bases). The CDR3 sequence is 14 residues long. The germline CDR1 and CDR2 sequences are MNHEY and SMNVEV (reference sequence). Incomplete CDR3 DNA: TGTGCCAGCAGTCCGACAGGCCGTTTTTTGGGC. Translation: CASSPTGRFLG. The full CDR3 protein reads CASSPTGRFLGYTF.